This T cell receptor (beta chain) was found in a study of blood T cell repertoires in COVID-19. This CDR3 has 13 residues. V lost 7 bases to trimming and J lost 2 bases, with 9 bases between them. The germline gives CDR1 SNHLY, CDR2 FYNNEI. TCRdb's copy holds only in-frame clones and misses some; the assay was immunoSEQ multiplex PCR. Here the sample spans 300,000 to 450,000 clones, roughly nine tenths being singletons. This TCR came from a man in his late teens or twenties who had recovered from COVID-19. Sequencing was carried out using PBMCs or T cells enriched from blood (not recorded which). The chain recombines TRBV2 with TRBJ1-3, with D perhaps TRBD1 (5 bases). The CDR3 reads CASMLGAGNTIYF. As DNA, the CDR3 is TGTGCCAGCATGTTAGGGGCTGGAAACACCATATATTTT.